The rows below give T cell receptor beta chains drawn from one sample of a study of blood T cell repertoires in COVID-19. Sequencing was performed with immunoSEQ multiplex PCR; in TCRdb, only in-frame clones are kept and a portion is missing. The sample consists of approximately 120,000 clones, approximately 85% of them appearing once. The sample consisted of peripheral blood. The receptor source for this set is a human donor in a cohort sampled during active COVID-19. The CDR3 runs from the conserved cysteine through the conserved F or W. D genes are given only for firm matches. Clone size appears in some rows only: once, few, many, or a class for an expanded clone.

>TRBJ2-2|TRBD1|.|TRBV10-3
CAIGTGVSGELFF
TGTGCCATTGGGACAGGGGTTTCCGGGGAGCTGTTTTTT
>TRBJ2-3|TRBD2|.|TRBV7-2
CASSRTSGRSTDTQYF
TGTGCCAGCAGCCGGACTAGCGGGAGGTCCACAGATACGCAGTATTTT
>TRBJ2-1|TRBD2|.|TRBV9
CASSARAGLANNEQFF
TGTGCCAGCAGCGCGAGAGCGGGACTAGCCAACAATGAGCAGTTCTTC
>TRBJ2-1|TRBD2|.|TRBV30
CAWKGGSYEQFF
TGTGCCTGGAAAGGCGGGAGCTATGAGCAGTTCTTC
>TRBJ1-2|.|.|TRBV6-2/TRBV6-3
CASSYSGTYERGNYGYTF
TGTGCCAGCAGTTACTCCGGGACTTATGAAAGGGGCAACTATGGCTACACCTTC
>TRBJ2-3|.|.|TRBV7-8
CASSLALGSGGYTQYF
TGTGCCAGCAGCTTAGCTCTCGGTAGCGGTGGGTATACGCAGTATTTT
>TRBJ1-1|TRBD1|.|TRBV6-2/TRBV6-3
CASSYRRGPTEAFF
TGTGCCAGCAGTTACCGCAGGGGGCCCACTGAAGCTTTCTTT
>TRBJ2-1|.|.|TRBV7-2
CASSRDSNEQFF
TGTGCCAGCAGTCGAGACAGCAATGAGCAGTTCTTC
>TRBJ1-1|.|.|TRBV12-3/TRBV12-4
CASSFDRNTEAFF
TGTGCCAGCAGTTTTGACAGGAACACTGAAGCTTTCTTT
>TRBJ1-2|TRBD1|once|TRBV9
CASSVRDRVRGYTF
TGTGCCAGCAGCGTCCGGGACAGGGTACGCGGCTACACCTTC
>TRBJ2-3|.|.|TRBV3-1/TRBV3-2
CASSQDIGTDTQYF
TGTGCCAGCAGCCAAGACATAGGCACAGATACGCAGTATTTT
>TRBJ1-4|.|few|TRBV18
CASSPEGLMNEKLFF
TGTGCCAGCTCTCCGGAGGGACTCATGAATGAAAAACTGTTTTTT
>TRBJ2-1|TRBD2|.|TRBV9
CASSIEGAGGLFEQFF
TGTGCCAGCAGCATAGAAGGAGCGGGGGGGCTTTTTGAGCAGTTCTTC
>TRBJ2-7|TRBD2|.|TRBV7-8
CASAGLAGGEQYF
TGTGCCAGCGCCGGGCTAGCGGGGGGCGAGCAGTACTTC
>TRBJ2-1|.|.|TRBV6-2/TRBV6-3
CASSYGLRQGGFF
TGTGCCAGCAGTTATGGACTACGGCAGGGGGGGTTCTTC
>TRBJ1-1|.|.|TRBV3-1/TRBV3-2
CASGDRSPAEAFF
TGTGCCAGTGGCGACAGGTCCCCCGCTGAAGCTTTCTTT
>TRBJ2-5|TRBD1|.|TRBV5-1
CASSYPDRDSSRETQYF
TGCGCCAGCAGCTACCCAGACCGGGACAGCTCAAGGGAGACCCAGTACTTC
>TRBJ2-5|.|.|TRBV7-2
CASSLASWDTQETQYF
TGTGCCAGCAGCTTAGCCTCATGGGACACTCAAGAGACCCAGTACTTC
>TRBJ2-2|.|.|TRBV9
CASSGASTGTGELFF
TGTGCCAGCAGCGGGGCATCCACAGGGACCGGGGAGCTGTTTTTT
>TRBJ2-5|.|.|TRBV30
CAWSVPYLQETQYF
TGTGCCTGGAGTGTGCCCTATCTCCAAGAGACCCAGTACTTC
>TRBJ1-1|.|.|TRBV7-2
CASSLAPVRGSYTEAFF
TGTGCCAGCAGCTTAGCGCCGGTCCGGGGATCTTACACTGAAGCTTTCTTT
>TRBJ2-3|.|.|TRBV15
CATSRDLGAGKGTQYF
TGTGCCACCAGCAGAGATCTCGGCGCGGGGAAAGGCACGCAGTATTTT
>TRBJ2-7|.|.|TRBV9
CASSVSASQGEQYF
TGTGCCAGCAGCGTATCTGCGAGCCAGGGGGAGCAGTACTTC
>TRBJ1-2|.|.|TRBV19
CATSGNYGYTF
TGTGCCACCTCCGGGAACTATGGCTACACCTTC
>TRBJ1-1|.|.|TRBV5-1
CASSKLRNTEAFF
TGCGCCAGCAGCAAGTTGAGGAACACTGAAGCTTTCTTT
>TRBJ1-1|.|.|TRBV4-3
CASSQMRGRRTEAFF
TGCGCCAGCAGCCAAATGCGGGGACGTCGAACTGAAGCTTTCTTT
>TRBJ2-3|.|.|TRBV11-3
CASSSYSPRTDTQYF
TGTGCCAGCAGCTCCTACTCCCCCAGGACAGATACGCAGTATTTT
>TRBJ2-1|TRBD2|.|TRBV13
CASSRTSGYNEQFF
TGTGCCAGCAGCCGGACTAGCGGGTACAATGAGCAGTTCTTC
>TRBJ1-2|.|once|TRBV25-1
CASSERGQASNYGYTF
TGTGCCAGCAGTGAACGGGGTCAAGCGAGCAACTATGGCTACACCTTC
>TRBJ1-5|TRBD1|.|TRBV27
CASSGTGMSVQPQHF
TGTGCCAGCAGTGGGACAGGGATGTCTGTTCAGCCCCAGCATTTT
>TRBJ1-3|TRBD1|once|TRBV10-2
CASSEATGVGNTIYF
TGCGCCAGCAGTGAGGCGACAGGGGTGGGAAACACCATATATTTT
>TRBJ2-5|.|.|TRBV5-1
CASGHQETQYF
TGCGCCAGCGGCCACCAAGAGACCCAGTACTTC
>TRBJ1-2|.|.|TRBV6-5
CASSYRTAPRGYTF
TGTGCCAGCAGTTACCGGACTGCCCCTCGGGGCTACACCTTC
>TRBJ2-3|TRBD2|once|TRBV7-2
CASSLKAGGVDTQYF
TGTGCCAGCAGCTTGAAAGCGGGAGGGGTAGATACGCAGTATTTT
>TRBJ2-3|TRBD2|few|TRBV11-2
CASSSGTIADTQYF
TGTGCCAGCAGCTCCGGGACTATAGCAGATACGCAGTATTTT
>TRBJ2-2|.|once|TRBV24-1
CATSDGGISNTGELFF
TGTGCCACCAGTGATGGGGGGATTAGTAACACCGGGGAGCTGTTTTTT
>TRBJ2-2|TRBD2|once|TRBV7-2
CASSLSGLSSAGELFF
TGTGCCAGCAGCTTATCGGGACTAAGCAGCGCCGGGGAGCTGTTTTTT
>TRBJ2-1|TRBD2|.|TRBV2
CASSEEAGVNSNEQFF
TGTGCCAGCAGTGAAGAGGCGGGAGTGAATAGCAATGAGCAGTTCTTC
>TRBJ2-1|TRBD2|.|TRBV5-1
CASSSGLAGVSEQFF
TGCGCCAGCAGCTCCGGACTAGCGGGGGTAAGCGAGCAGTTCTTC
>TRBJ2-3|TRBD2|.|TRBV7-2
CASTPSGSGPDTQYF
TGTGCCAGCACCCCTAGCGGGAGTGGGCCAGATACGCAGTATTTT
>TRBJ2-3|.|.|TRBV7-9
CASSRLQGTTDTQYF
TGTGCCAGCAGCCGCTTACAGGGAACCACAGATACGCAGTATTTT
>TRBJ2-6|TRBD2|few|TRBV6-1
CASSGTSGSGANVLTF
TGTGCCAGCAGTGGGACTAGCGGCTCTGGGGCCAACGTCCTGACTTTC
>TRBJ1-5|.|few|TRBV11-2
CASSLERGSNQPQHF
TGTGCCAGCAGCTTAGAGAGGGGGAGCAATCAGCCCCAGCATTTT
>TRBJ1-5|.|.|TRBV2
CASSEVDGRMGGTQHF
TGTGCCAGCAGTGAAGTGGACGGGCGCATGGGGGGAACCCAGCATTTT
>TRBJ1-1|.|.|TRBV11-3
CASSSGRDNTEAFF
TGTGCCAGCAGCTCGGGCAGGGATAACACTGAAGCTTTCTTT
>TRBJ1-3|.|.|TRBV5-5
CASSQRDPKGSGNTIYF
TGTGCCAGCAGCCAACGGGATCCCAAGGGCTCTGGAAACACCATATATTTT